This T cell receptor (beta chain) was retrieved from a study of identifying expanded T cells in peripheral blood. Healthy donors had no documented immune events, such as infections, while sampled. The CDR3 spans 15 residues. Trimming pared 0 bases from V and 7 bases from J, leaving 16 bases between. The germline CDR1 and CDR2 sequences are SGHNT and YYREEE (reference sequence). Comments on this clone: The target antigen is unknown.

Study-wide points: Approximately two-week clone count variance significantly increased as total template count grew. About 1.3 clones differed between technical replicates, versus around 15 and 18 over time.

Profiled with immunoSEQ multiplex PCR; TCRdb holds only in-frame clones, not every one. Among 91,000 or so clones listed, 88% were seen once. Sequences were obtained from blood. The source is a person aged 18-70 years in good health. J is TRBJ1-2 and V is TRBV5-4, with D tentatively TRBD1 (5 bases). CDR3 in DNA: TGTGCCAGCAGCTTGGCGTCCAGGGATTCAAGTGGCTACACCTTC. Its translation is CASSLASRDSSGYTF.